The present TCR beta chain was sequenced within a study of identical twins. Study results and caveats: Memory repertoires showed no such pattern, whereas abundant cord blood beta clonotypes carried fewer insertions.

Germline CDR1 is SGHDT and CDR2 is YYEEEE. CDR3 size: 15 residues. V lost 1 base to trimming and J lost 2 bases; unmatched junction nucleotides: 5. From the 5' RACE reads, TCRdb called clonotypes with MiXCR, one entry per CDR3 protein. There are around 650,000 distinct CDR3 sequences in the sample; roughly 6.6% occur only once, and about 1.6% lies in the top ten. In this sample, this clonotype turned up a few times. Its antigen is not known. Separately, the same data were catalogued under a study of yellow fever vaccine responses in identical twins.

The chain recombines TRBV5-6 with TRBJ2-7, with 8 bases identical to TRBD2. Material: PBMCs. The TCR originated in a young woman in good health. CDR3: CASSLFFSGAYEQYF. The CDR3, as DNA: TGTGCCAGCAGCTTGTTTTTTAGCGGGGCCTACGAGCAGTACTTC.